This TCR beta chain stems from a study of blood T cells in healthy people across ages. The CDR3 totals 15 residues. The germline V gene has CDR1 SGHRS and CDR2 YFSETQ. With a J-beta primer mix and a sample-barcoded 5' primer, a second PCR ran about 7 to 11 cycles. MiXCR, applied by TCRdb to the 5' RACE reads, yields one record per CDR3 protein. The table has 800,000 or so distinct CDR3 sequences, 35% to 60% seen once. This TCR was recovered from an elderly man in good health. Sequenced sample: blood. The chain has TRBV5-1 and TRBJ2-5; 8 nucleotides match TRBD1. Judging by the DNA end, TRBJ2-7 fits better; the J call may be wrong. The CDR3 DNA reads TGCGCCAGCAGCTCAGCCGGGACAGGCGTCTACGAGCAGTACTTC. This gives the protein CASSSAGTGVYEQYF.